The TCR beta chain described here comes from a study of blood T cell repertoires in COVID-19. This table comes from immunoSEQ multiplex PCR, and its TCRdb copy is limited to in-frame clones, with some not included. The repertoire holds 350,000 to 450,000 clones, with roughly 87% as singletons. Germline V lookup: CDR1 SGHTA, CDR2 FQGTGA. This CDR3 comprises 15 residues. J lost 1 base, V lost 4 bases, and 2 bases had no gene match. The chain combines TRBV7-3 with TRBJ2-1, with 9 bases matching TRBD2. This TCR was sampled from a woman aged 50 to 60 who had recovered from COVID-19. Sequences were obtained from PBMCs or T cells enriched from blood (not recorded which). The CDR3 loop is CASSSSGVSYNEQFF. The DNA for the CDR3 is TGTGCCAGCAGCTCTAGCGGGGTTTCCTACAATGAGCAGTTCTTC.